One and the same sample provided the 8 T cell receptor beta chains below, sequenced in a study of shared clonotypes between healthy human individuals. Clones were read by immunoSEQ multiplex PCR, and TCRdb kept only the in-frame ones, dropping some. The sample has roughly 530,000 clones; almost 97% are singletons. Sequencing was performed on naive CD4+ T cells sorted from blood. Subset specified: CD45RA+ positively selected. Receptor source: a woman younger than 45 in good health.

The genes are TRBV30 and TRBJ2-5; D remains ambiguous. The DNA end favors TRBJ2-7, so the J call may be wrong. Germline V gene sequence: CDR1 GTSNPN, CDR2 SVGIG (reference sequence). The CDR3 loop spans 14 amino acids. This CDR3 is CAWSAGRSSYEQYF. The CDR3 bases are TGTGCCTGGAGTGCCGGAAGGAGCTCCTACGAGCAGTACTTC.

With regard to this clone: The junction departs from germline at one end; a sequencing error may be responsible. This rearrangement joins TRBV20-1 to TRBJ2-7, with 9 bases aligning to TRBD2. The CDR3 totals 10 residues. Germline-derived CDR1 and CDR2 are DFQATT and SNEGSKA (reference sequence). The DNA of the CDR3 is TGCAGTGCCAGACACCGACTAGCGGAGTTC. Amino acids: CSARHRLAEF.

The chain recombines TRBV7-9 with TRBJ1-5; D is uncertain. V was cut by 1 base and J by 9 bases, with 10 bases left in between. This CDR3 is 13 amino acids long. Germline V gene lookup returns CDR1 SEHNR and CDR2 FQNEAQ (reference sequence). The DNA for the CDR3 is TGTGCCAGCAGCTTAGAGGTGGGGATGCCCCAGCATTTT. Translated: CASSLEVGMPQHF.

The CDR3 here is CASRGLGGTDTQYF. CDR3 nucleotide sequence: TGTGCCAGCAGGGGACTAGGGGGCACAGATACGCAGTATTTT. The rearrangement joins TRBV27 to TRBJ2-3; 8 positions match TRBD2. This CDR3 contains 14 residues. Losses at the gene ends were 6 bases for V and 1 base for J; bases not matched to a gene: 3. CDR1 is MNHEY, CDR2 SMNVEV, per germline (reference sequence).

This clone was seen only once. The chain combines TRBV27 with TRBJ2-7, with 9 bases fitting TRBD1. J lost 1 base, V lost 7 bases, and 5 bases had no gene match. Germline assignment: CDR1 MNHEY and CDR2 SMNVEV (reference sequence). The CDR3 runs 14 residues. The CDR3 DNA follows: TGTGCCAGCACCACGGGACAGGGTTCCTACGAGCAGTACTTC. It specifies CASTTGQGSYEQYF.

V is TRBV6-1 and J is TRBJ2-2; D is undetermined. The V gene's germline CDR1 is MNHNS and CDR2 SASEGT. The CDR3 covers 11 residues. V lost 2 bases, J lost 7 bases, and 2 bases lay in between. The CDR3 sequence: CASSELGELFF. In nucleotides, the CDR3 is TGTGCCAGCAGTGAACTCGGGGAGCTGTTTTTT.

V and J are TRBV28 and TRBJ2-3, with a possible D match to TRBD2 (6 bases). V was clipped by 9 bases and J by 2 bases, with 21 bases between them. The germline gives CDR1 MDHEN, CDR2 SYDVKM. This CDR3 is built from 16 residues. CDR3 amino acids: CASPPSVADNTDTQYF. CDR3 DNA: TGTGCCAGTCCGCCAAGCGTAGCGGACAACACAGATACGCAGTATTTT.

The rearrangement joins TRBV27 to TRBJ1-1, with unresolved D. In germline, CDR1 is MNHEY, CDR2 SMNVEV (reference sequence). The CDR3 has 14 amino acids. Deletions cut 2 bases from V and 3 bases from J, with 10 bases between. The CDR3, as DNA: TGTGCCAGCAGTTTAGAGTCGGGGTACACTGAAGCTTTCTTT. Protein: CASSLESGYTEAFF.